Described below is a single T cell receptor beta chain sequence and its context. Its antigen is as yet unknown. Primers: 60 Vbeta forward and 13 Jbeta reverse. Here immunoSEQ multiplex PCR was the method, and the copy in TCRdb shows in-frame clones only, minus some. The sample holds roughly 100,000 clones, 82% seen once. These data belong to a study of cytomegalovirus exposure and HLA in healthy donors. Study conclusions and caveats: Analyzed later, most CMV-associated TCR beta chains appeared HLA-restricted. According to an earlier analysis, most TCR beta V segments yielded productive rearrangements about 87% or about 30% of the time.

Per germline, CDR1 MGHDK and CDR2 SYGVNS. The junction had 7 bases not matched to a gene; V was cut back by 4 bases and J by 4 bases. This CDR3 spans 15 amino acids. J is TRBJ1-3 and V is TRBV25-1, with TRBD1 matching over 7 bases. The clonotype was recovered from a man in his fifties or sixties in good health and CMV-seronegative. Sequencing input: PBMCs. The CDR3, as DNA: TGTGCCAGCAGTGCCTACAGGGGATCCGGAAACACCATATATTTT. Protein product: CASSAYRGSGNTIYF.